The 16 T cell receptor beta chains below were found in one sample sequenced in a study of shared clonotypes between healthy human individuals. TCRdb's table, derived via immunoSEQ multiplex PCR, lists solely in-frame clones and lacks some. This table has 2 million or so clones, 85% to 95% appearing once. What was sequenced was naive CD4+ T cells sorted from blood. As to subset: CD45RA+ positively selected. The receptor set was obtained from a man between 18 and 29 years old in good health.

In DNA form, the CDR3 reads TGCGCCAGCAGCAGCTTGGGACAGGCCTCTGGAAACACCATATATTTT. Translation: CASSSLGQASGNTIYF. The chain links TRBV5-1 to TRBJ1-3, with 8 bases lining up with TRBD1. V gave up 4 bases and J gave up 0 bases; unmatched junction bases: 6. This CDR3 region has 16 residues. In germline, CDR1 is SGHRS, CDR2 YFSETQ.

This clone occurred once. V gene TRBV19 combines with J gene TRBJ2-7, with TRBD1 as a possible D gene (6 bases). The V gene's germline CDR1 is LNHDA and CDR2 SQIVND (reference sequence). The V and J ends lost 4 bases and 7 bases respectively, with 14 bases between them. This CDR3 spans 13 amino acids. CDR3 sequence: CASSTRDTGEQYF. DNA of the CDR3: TGTGCCAGTAGTACTCGGGACACGGGGGAGCAGTACTTC.

V and J are TRBV5-8 and TRBJ1-1; D remains unclear. This CDR3 spans 14 amino acids. V dropped 2 bases and J dropped 4 bases, with 12 bases sitting between them. Germline CDR1 reads SGHTS; CDR2 reads YDEGEE. The CDR3: CASSFGLIGTEAFF. The CDR3, as DNA: TGTGCCAGCAGCTTCGGACTGATAGGCACTGAAGCTTTCTTT.

The chain carries TRBV7-9 and TRBJ2-7; TRBD1 matches at 8 bases. CDR1 SEHNR and CDR2 FQNEAQ come from the germline V gene (reference sequence). The CDR3 length is 14 residues. The junction had 3 bases not matched to a gene; V was cut back by 2 bases and J by 3 bases. The CDR3 DNA reads TGTGCCAGCAGCTTATCACAGGGGGGCTACGAGCAGTACTTC. The encoded protein is CASSLSQGGYEQYF.

In DNA form, the CDR3 reads TGTGCCAGCAGCACCACCGGGACTAGCCTCTCTGGGGCCAACGTCCTGACTTTC. It specifies CASSTTGTSLSGANVLTF. The rearrangement joins TRBV5-4 to TRBJ2-6; 9 bases map to TRBD2. Trimming took 4 bases from V and 0 from J; bases not matched to a gene: 8. Germline assignment: CDR1 SGHNT and CDR2 YYREEE (reference sequence). The CDR3 has 18 amino acids.

The chain employs TRBV5-1 and TRBJ2-5, with TRBD1 identical over 7 bases. The germline gives CDR1 SGHRS, CDR2 YFSETQ. This CDR3 comprises 16 residues. V trimming: 2 bases; J trimming: 2 bases; junction bases outside the gene matches: 9. CDR3 sequence: CASSLRGPRYQETQYF. As DNA, the CDR3 is TGCGCCAGCAGCTTAAGGGGGCCCCGATATCAAGAGACCCAGTACTTC. The variable domain in full, completed from reference TRBV5-1 and TRBJ2-5, reads KAGVTQTPRYLIKTRGQQVTLSCSPISGHRSVSWYQQTPGQGLQFLFEYFSETQRNKGNFPGRFSGRQFSNSRSEMNVSTLELGDSALYLCASSLRGPRYQETQYFGPGTRLLVL.

The chain couples TRBV11-3 to TRBJ1-1, with D unresolved. The ends were cut back, 0 bases at V and 4 bases at J, with 9 bases in the middle. Germline V CDR1 and CDR2: SGHNT, YENEEA. The CDR3 extends over 14 amino acids. The DNA of the CDR3 is TGTGCCAGCAGCTTAGAAGGAGGTAGCACTGAAGCTTTCTTT. Encoded protein: CASSLEGGSTEAFF.

The CDR3 DNA reads TGTGCCAGCAGTGTACTTACAGAAGCTAATGAAAAACTGTTTTTT. It is translated as CASSVLTEANEKLFF. The V call is TRBV2, the J call TRBJ1-4, with no clear D. The V and J ends lost 4 bases and 3 bases respectively, with 12 bases between them. The length of the CDR3 is 15 residues. Germline CDR1 reads SNHLY; CDR2 reads FYNNEI. Based on the CDR3 plus reference TRBV2 and TRBJ1-4, the full variable domain is EPEVTQTPSHQVTQMGQEVILRCVPISNHLYFYWYRQILGQKVEFLVSFYNNEISEKSEIFDDQFSVERPDGSNFTLKIRSTKLEDSAMYFCASSVLTEANEKLFFGSGTQLSVL.

The V and J genes are TRBV5-1 and TRBJ1-1; D unclear. CDR3 length: 14 amino acids. V was shortened by 1 base and J by 0 bases, with 7 bases between the two germline ends. Germline CDR1 is SGHRS and CDR2 is YFSETQ. The CDR3 spells CASSLSLMNTEAFF. The CDR3 DNA is TGCGCCAGCAGCTTGTCTCTCATGAACACTGAAGCTTTCTTT.

The genes are TRBV5-1 and TRBJ1-3, with D uncertain. CDR3 length equals 13 residues. Between the trimmed V and J ends, which lost 1 base and 4 bases, there was a span of 6 bases. The germline gives CDR1 SGHRS, CDR2 YFSETQ. The CDR3 sequence is CASSLSMGNTIYF. The CDR3 DNA reads TGCGCCAGCAGCTTGTCTATGGGAAACACCATATATTTT.

This chain links TRBV25-1 with TRBJ2-1; D perhaps matches TRBD1 (5 bases). The CDR3 is 16 residues long. The V and J ends lost 3 bases and 3 bases respectively, with 15 bases between them. CDR1 is MGHDK and CDR2 is SYGVNS in the germline V gene. The CDR3 DNA is TGTGCCAGCAGTGATCAGGGCAGTAATCTCTACAATGAGCAGTTCTTC. Amino acids: CASSDQGSNLYNEQFF.

This chain uses TRBV7-9 with TRBJ2-7, with D maybe TRBD2 (5 bases). V gave up 5 bases and J gave up 2 bases, with 16 bases separating them. The CDR3 covers 15 residues. CDR1 is SEHNR, CDR2 FQNEAQ, per germline (reference sequence). Here the CDR3 reads CASSPIGERAYEQYF. The CDR3 nucleotides are TGTGCCAGCAGCCCTATTGGGGAGAGGGCCTACGAGCAGTACTTC.

Worth noting for this clone: Other DNA sequences from this sample encode an identical CDR3 as well. The chain couples TRBV18 to TRBJ2-7; a possible D gene is TRBD2 (6 bases). Germline V gives CDR1 KGHSH, CDR2 LQKENI. V lost 3 bases and J lost 0, with 12 bases in between. CDR3 length: 15 amino acids. This CDR3 reads CASSPGTGSSYEQYF. As DNA, the CDR3 is TGTGCCAGCTCACCCGGGACCGGGAGCTCCTACGAGCAGTACTTC. Filled out from reference TRBV18 and TRBJ2-7, the complete variable domain reads NAGVMQNPRHLVRRRGQEARLRCSPMKGHSHVYWYRQLPEEGLKFMVYLQKENIIDESGMPKERFSAEFPKEGPSILRIQQVVRGDSAAYFCASSPGTGSSYEQYFGPGTRLTVT.

The chain recombines TRBV7-3 with TRBJ2-7; TRBD1 matches at 9 bases. V lost 5 bases and J lost 7; bases outside the gene matches: 9. The CDR3 runs 14 residues. Germline CDR1 reads SGHTA; CDR2 reads FQGTGA. CDR3 in DNA: TGTGCCAGCAGCCCCGGACAGGGGACATCTGAGCAGTACTTC. This encodes CASSPGQGTSEQYF.

This clone has a single count. This chain links TRBV7-2 with TRBJ2-7; 8 bases fit TRBD2. Germline V gene data show CDR1 as SGHTA and CDR2 as FQGNSA. CDR3 length: 15 amino acids. Trimming took 2 bases from V and 5 from J; bases not matched to a gene: 8. CDR3 region: CASSLSAGVAHEQYF. The CDR3 DNA sequence: TGTGCCAGCAGCTTATCAGCGGGAGTGGCCCACGAGCAGTACTTC.

This sequence joins TRBV9 and TRBJ2-1; 9 bases are shared with TRBD1. Germline CDR1 is SGDLS and CDR2 is YYNGEE. V lost 0 bases, J lost 5 bases, and 3 bases stayed unmatched. The CDR3 is made up of 15 amino acids. This chain's CDR3 is CASSVEGTGNNEQFF. The CDR3 coding sequence is TGTGCCAGCAGCGTAGAAGGGACAGGGAACAATGAGCAGTTCTTC.